This T cell receptor (beta chain) stems from a study of T cell repertoires in cytomegalovirus infection. TCRdb re-called the reads with MiXCR, one entry per CDR3 protein. The profile shows approximately 910,000 distinct CDR3 sequences, around 29% of them singletons. Concerning this clonotype: Its antigen remains unidentified.

The V gene's germline CDR1 is LNHDA and CDR2 SQIVND (reference sequence). There are 19 residues in the CDR3. With 5 bases removed from V and 3 bases from J, the gap between germline ends came to 28 bases. Study-wide results and limits: CMV-specific HLA-C-restricted TCR beta clonotypes dominated the ex vivo response.

The sample consisted of cultured CD8+ T cells from PBMCs, taken from culture after CMV antigen stimulation. The receptor's source is a human donor in good health (CMV status not recorded). Some clones in this sample may be carry-over from other donors' samples. V and J are TRBV19 and TRBJ1-2, with unresolved D. CDR3 amino acids: CASSWGARVGDGPYYGYTF. The CDR3 DNA reads TGTGCCAGTAGTTGGGGTGCGCGGGTTGGGGATGGTCCCTACTATGGCTACACCTTC.